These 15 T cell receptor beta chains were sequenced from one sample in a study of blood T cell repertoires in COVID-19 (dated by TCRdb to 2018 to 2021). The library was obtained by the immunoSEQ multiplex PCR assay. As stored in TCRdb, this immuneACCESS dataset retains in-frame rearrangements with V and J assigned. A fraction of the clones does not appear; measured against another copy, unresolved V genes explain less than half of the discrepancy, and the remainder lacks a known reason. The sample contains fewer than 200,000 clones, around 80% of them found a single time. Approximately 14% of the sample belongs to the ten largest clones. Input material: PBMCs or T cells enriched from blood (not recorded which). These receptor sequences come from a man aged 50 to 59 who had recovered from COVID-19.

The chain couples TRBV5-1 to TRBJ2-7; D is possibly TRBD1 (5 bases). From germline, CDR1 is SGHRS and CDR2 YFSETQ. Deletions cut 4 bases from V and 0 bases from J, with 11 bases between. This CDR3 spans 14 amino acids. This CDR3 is CASSLDTNSYEQYF. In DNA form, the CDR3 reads TGCGCCAGCAGCCTGGACACAAACTCCTACGAGCAGTACTTC.

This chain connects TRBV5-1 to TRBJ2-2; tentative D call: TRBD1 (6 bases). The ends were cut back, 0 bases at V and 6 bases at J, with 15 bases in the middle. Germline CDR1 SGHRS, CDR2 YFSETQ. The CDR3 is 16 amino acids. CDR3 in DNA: TGCGCCAGCAGCTTGGGGCTGGGGGCATCGGCCGGGGAGCTGTTTTTT. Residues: CASSLGLGASAGELFF.

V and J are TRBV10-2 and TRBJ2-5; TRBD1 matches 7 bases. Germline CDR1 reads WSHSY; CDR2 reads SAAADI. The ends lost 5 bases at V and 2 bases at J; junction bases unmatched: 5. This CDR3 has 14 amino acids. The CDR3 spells CASSRRDSQETQYF. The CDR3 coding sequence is TGCGCCAGCAGTCGCCGGGACAGTCAAGAGACCCAGTACTTC.

DNA for the CDR3: TGTGCCAGCAGCTTAGCGGGGACAGGGGTGGCAGATACGCAGTATTTT. Protein sequence: CASSLAGTGVADTQYF. The chain joins TRBV7-9 to TRBJ2-3; 10 bases line up with TRBD1. Trimming cost V 0 bases and J 4 bases; bases outside gene matches: 4. Looked up from germline, CDR1 is SEHNR and CDR2 is FQNEAQ (reference sequence). The CDR3 has 16 amino acids.

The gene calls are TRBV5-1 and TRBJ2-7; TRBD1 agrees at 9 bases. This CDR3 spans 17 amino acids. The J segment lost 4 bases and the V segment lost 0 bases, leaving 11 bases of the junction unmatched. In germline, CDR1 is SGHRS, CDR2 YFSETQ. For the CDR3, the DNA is TGCGCCAGCAGCTTGGTCGGGACAGGGCTAATTTATTACGAGCAGTACTTC. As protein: CASSLVGTGLIYYEQYF.

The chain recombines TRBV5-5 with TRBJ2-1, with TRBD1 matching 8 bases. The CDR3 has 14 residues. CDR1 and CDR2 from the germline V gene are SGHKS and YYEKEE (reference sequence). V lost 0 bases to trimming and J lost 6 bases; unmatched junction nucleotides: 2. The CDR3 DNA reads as TGTGCCAGCAGCTTGGTTCAGGGGGCCAATGAGCAGTTCTTC. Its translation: CASSLVQGANEQFF.

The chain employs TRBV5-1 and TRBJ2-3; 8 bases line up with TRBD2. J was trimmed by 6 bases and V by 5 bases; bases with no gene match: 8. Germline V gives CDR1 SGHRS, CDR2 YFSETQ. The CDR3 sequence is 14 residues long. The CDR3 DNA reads TGCGCCAGCAGTCTCAGCGGGGGCGGGGATACGCAGTATTTT. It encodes CASSLSGGGDTQYF. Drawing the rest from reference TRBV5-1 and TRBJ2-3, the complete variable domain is KAGVTQTPRYLIKTRGQQVTLSCSPISGHRSVSWYQQTPGQGLQFLFEYFSETQRNKGNFPGRFSGRQFSNSRSEMNVSTLELGDSALYLCASSLSGGGDTQYFGPGTRLTVL.

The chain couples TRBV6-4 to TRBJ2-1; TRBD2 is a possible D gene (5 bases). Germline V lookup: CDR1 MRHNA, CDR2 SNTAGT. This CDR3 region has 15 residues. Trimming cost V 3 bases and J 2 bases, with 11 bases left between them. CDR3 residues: CASSERATPYNEQFF. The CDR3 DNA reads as TGTGCCAGCAGTGAGAGGGCAACCCCCTACAATGAGCAGTTCTTC.

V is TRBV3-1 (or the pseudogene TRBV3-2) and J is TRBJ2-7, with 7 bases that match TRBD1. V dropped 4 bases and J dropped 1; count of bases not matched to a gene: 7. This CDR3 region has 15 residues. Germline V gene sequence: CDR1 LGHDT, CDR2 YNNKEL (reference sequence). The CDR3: CASSPWTGQSYEQYF. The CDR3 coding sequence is TGTGCCAGCAGCCCGTGGACAGGTCAATCCTACGAGCAGTACTTC.

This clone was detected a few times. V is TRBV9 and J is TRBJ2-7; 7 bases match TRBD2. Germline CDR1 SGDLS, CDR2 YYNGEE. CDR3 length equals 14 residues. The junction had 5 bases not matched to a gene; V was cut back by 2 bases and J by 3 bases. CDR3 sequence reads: CASSVGDYYYEQYF. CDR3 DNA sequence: TGTGCCAGCAGCGTGGGGGACTACTACTACGAGCAGTACTTC.

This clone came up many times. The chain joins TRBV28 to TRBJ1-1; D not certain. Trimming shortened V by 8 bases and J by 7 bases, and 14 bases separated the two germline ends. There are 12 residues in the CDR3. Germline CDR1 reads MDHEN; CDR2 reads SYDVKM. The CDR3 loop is CASRLARYEAFF. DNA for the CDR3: TGTGCCAGCCGATTAGCTAGGTATGAAGCTTTCTTT.

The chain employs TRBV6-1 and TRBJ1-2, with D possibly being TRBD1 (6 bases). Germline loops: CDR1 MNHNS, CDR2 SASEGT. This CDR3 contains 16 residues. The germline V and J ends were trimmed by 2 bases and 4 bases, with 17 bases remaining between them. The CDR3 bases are TGTGCCAGCAGTGAAAGGACAGATGTCCCCCTCTATGGCTACACCTTC. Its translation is CASSERTDVPLYGYTF.

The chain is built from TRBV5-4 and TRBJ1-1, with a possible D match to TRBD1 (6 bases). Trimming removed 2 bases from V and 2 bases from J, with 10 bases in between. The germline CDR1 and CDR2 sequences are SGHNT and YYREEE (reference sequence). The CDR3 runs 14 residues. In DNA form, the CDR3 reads TGTGCCAGCAGCTTCTTACAGGGTAACACTGAAGCTTTCTTT. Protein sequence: CASSFLQGNTEAFF.

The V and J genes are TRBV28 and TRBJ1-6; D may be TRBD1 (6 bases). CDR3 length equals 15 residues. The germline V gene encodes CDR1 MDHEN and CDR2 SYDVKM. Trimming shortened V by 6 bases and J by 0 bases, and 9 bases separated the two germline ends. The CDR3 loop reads CASRDSRSYNSPLHF. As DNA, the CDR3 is TGTGCCAGCAGGGACAGCCGCTCCTATAATTCACCCCTCCACTTT.

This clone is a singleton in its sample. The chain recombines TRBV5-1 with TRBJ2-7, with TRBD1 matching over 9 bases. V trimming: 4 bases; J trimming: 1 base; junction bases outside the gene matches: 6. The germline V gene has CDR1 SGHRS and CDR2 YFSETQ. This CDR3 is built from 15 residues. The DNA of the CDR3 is TGCGCCAGCAGCGTATTACAGGGGGCGTCCTACGAGCAGTACTTC. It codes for CASSVLQGASYEQYF. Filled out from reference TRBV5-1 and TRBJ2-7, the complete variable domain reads KAGVTQTPRYLIKTRGQQVTLSCSPISGHRSVSWYQQTPGQGLQFLFEYFSETQRNKGNFPGRFSGRQFSNSRSEMNVSTLELGDSALYLCASSVLQGASYEQYFGPGTRLTVT.